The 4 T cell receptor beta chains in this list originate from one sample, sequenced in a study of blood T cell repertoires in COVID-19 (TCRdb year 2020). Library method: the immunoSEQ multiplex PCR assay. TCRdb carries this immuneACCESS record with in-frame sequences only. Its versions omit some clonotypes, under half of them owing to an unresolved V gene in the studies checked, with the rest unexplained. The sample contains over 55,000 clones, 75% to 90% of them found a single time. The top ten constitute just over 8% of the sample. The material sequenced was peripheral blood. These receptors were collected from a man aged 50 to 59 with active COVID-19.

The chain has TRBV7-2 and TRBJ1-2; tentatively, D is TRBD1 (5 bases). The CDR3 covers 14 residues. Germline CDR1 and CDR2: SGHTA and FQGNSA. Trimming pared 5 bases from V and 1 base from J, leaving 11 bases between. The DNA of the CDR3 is TGTGCCAGCAGCCCCCGACAGAATAACTATGGCTACACCTTC. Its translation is CASSPRQNNYGYTF.

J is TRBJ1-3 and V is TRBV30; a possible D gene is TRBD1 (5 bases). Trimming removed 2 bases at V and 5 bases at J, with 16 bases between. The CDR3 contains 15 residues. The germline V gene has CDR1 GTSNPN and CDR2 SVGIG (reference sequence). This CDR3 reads CAWSSREGRRNTIYF. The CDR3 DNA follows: TGTGCCTGGAGTTCCCGGGAGGGACGGCGAAACACCATATATTTT. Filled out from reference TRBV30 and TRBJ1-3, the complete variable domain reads SQTIHQWPATLVQPVGSPLSLECTVEGTSNPNLYWYRQAAGRGLQLLFYSVGIGQISSEVPQNLSASRPQDRQFILSSKKLLLSDSGFYLCAWSSREGRRNTIYFGEGSWLTVV.

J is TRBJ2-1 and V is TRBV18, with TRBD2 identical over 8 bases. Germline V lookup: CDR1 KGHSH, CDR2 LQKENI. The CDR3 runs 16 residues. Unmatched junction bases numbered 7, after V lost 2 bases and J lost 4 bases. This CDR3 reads CASSPKVLAEYNEQFF. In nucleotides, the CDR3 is TGTGCCAGCTCACCAAAGGTACTAGCGGAGTACAATGAGCAGTTCTTC. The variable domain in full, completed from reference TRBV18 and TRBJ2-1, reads NAGVMQNPRHLVRRRGQEARLRCSPMKGHSHVYWYRQLPEEGLKFMVYLQKENIIDESGMPKERFSAEFPKEGPSILRIQQVVRGDSAAYFCASSPKVLAEYNEQFFGPGTRLTVL.

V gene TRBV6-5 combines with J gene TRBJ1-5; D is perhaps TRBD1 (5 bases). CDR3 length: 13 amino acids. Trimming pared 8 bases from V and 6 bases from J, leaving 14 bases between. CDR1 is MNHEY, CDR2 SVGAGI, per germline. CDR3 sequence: CASRGGVAQPQHF. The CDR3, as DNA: TGTGCCAGCCGCGGGGGGGTAGCTCAGCCCCAGCATTTT.